The clone carrying this T cell receptor (beta chain) has at least ten counts. These data originate in a study of early T cells in non-severe SARS-CoV-2 infection. Study-wide background: Investigators sequenced bulk RNA drawn from unsorted whole blood, and chains remained unpaired.

Looked up from germline, CDR1 is GTSNPN and CDR2 is SVGIG (reference sequence). Trimming took 4 bases from V and 4 from J, leaving 13 bases between them. The CDR3 has 14 amino acids. Attachment of unique molecular identifiers to individual cDNA molecules was performed. Each CDR3 protein gets one entry after TCRdb re-called the 5' RACE reads with MiXCR. Among approximately 65,000 distinct CDR3 sequences listed, about 13% were seen once. The material sequenced was whole blood. V usage is TRBV30 and J usage is TRBJ2-2; the D call may be TRBD1 or TRBD2 (6 bases each). This clonotype was sampled from an adult who was a healthcare worker with PCR-confirmed SARS-CoV-2 infection or an uninfected control (not recorded which). CDR3 amino acids: CAWIKGGPTGELFF. For the CDR3, the DNA is TGTGCCTGGATCAAGGGGGGTCCCACCGGGGAGCTGTTTTTT.